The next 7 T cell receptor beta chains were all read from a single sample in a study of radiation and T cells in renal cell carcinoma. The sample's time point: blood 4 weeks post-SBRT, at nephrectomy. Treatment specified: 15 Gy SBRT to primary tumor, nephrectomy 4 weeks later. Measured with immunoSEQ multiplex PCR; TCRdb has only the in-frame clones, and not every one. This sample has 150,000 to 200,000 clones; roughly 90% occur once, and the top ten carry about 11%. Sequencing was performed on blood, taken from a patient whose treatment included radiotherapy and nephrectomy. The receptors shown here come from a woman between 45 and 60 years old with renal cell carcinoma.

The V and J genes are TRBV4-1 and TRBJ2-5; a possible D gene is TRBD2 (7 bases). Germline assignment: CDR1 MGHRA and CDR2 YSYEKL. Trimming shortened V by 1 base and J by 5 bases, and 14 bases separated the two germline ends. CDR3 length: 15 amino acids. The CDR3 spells CASSQGGGGLETQYF. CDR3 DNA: TGCGCCAGCAGCCAAGGAGGGGGAGGGTTGGAGACCCAGTACTTC.

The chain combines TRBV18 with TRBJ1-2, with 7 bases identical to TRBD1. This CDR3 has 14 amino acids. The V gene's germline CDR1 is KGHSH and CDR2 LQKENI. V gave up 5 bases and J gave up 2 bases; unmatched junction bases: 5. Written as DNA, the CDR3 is TGTGCCAGCTCAACTACAGGGGCGAACTATGGCTACACCTTC. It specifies CASSTTGANYGYTF.

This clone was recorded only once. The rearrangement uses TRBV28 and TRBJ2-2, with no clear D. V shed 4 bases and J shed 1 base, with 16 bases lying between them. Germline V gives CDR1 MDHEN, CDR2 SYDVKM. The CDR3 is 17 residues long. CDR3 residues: CASSYSPSLQNTGELFF. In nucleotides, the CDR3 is TGTGCCAGCAGTTACAGTCCATCCCTACAGAACACCGGGGAGCTGTTTTTT. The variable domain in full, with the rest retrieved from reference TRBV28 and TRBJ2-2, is DVKVTQSSRYLVKRTGEKVFLECVQDMDHENMFWYRQDPGLGLRLIYFSYDVKMKEKGDIPEGYSVSREKKERFSLILESASTNQTSMYLCASSYSPSLQNTGELFFGEGSRLTVL.

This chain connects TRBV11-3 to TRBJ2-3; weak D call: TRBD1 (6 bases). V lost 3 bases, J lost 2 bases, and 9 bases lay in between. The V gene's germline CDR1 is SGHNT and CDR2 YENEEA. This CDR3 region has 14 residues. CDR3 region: CASSFEGHTDTQYF. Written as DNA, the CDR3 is TGTGCCAGCAGCTTCGAGGGACACACAGATACGCAGTATTTT.

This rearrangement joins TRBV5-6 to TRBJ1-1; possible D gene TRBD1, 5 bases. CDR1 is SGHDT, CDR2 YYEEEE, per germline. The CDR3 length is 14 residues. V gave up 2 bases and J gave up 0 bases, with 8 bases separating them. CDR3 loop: CASSFLGLNTEAFF. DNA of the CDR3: TGTGCCAGCAGCTTCCTGGGGCTGAACACTGAAGCTTTCTTT.

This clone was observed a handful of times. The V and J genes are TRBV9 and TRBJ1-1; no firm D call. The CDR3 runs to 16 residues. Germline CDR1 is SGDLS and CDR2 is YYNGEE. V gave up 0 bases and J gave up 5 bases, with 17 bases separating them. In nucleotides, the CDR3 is TGTGCCAGCAGCGTAGCATCTGGGCTCGGAGAGACTGAAGCTTTCTTT. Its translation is CASSVASGLGETEAFF.

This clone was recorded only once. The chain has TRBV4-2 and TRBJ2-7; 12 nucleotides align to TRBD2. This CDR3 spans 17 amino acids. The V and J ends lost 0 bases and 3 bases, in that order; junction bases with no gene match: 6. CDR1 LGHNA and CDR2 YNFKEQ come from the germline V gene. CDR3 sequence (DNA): TGTGCCAGCAGCCAAGATCCTAGCGGGGGGGCCCTCTACGAGCAGTACTTC. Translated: CASSQDPSGGALYEQYF.